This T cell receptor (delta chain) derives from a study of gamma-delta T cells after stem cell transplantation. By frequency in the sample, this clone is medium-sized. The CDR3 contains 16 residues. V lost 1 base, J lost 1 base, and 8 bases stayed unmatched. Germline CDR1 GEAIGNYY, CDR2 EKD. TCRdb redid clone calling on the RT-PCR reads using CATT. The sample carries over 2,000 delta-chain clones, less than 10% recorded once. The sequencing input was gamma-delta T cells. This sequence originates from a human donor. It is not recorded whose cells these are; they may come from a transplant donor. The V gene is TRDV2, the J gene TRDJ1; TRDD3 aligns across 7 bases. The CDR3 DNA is TGTGCCTGTGACACGCTGGGGGTCGGGAGCACCGATAAACTCATCTTT. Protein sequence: CACDTLGVGSTDKLIF.